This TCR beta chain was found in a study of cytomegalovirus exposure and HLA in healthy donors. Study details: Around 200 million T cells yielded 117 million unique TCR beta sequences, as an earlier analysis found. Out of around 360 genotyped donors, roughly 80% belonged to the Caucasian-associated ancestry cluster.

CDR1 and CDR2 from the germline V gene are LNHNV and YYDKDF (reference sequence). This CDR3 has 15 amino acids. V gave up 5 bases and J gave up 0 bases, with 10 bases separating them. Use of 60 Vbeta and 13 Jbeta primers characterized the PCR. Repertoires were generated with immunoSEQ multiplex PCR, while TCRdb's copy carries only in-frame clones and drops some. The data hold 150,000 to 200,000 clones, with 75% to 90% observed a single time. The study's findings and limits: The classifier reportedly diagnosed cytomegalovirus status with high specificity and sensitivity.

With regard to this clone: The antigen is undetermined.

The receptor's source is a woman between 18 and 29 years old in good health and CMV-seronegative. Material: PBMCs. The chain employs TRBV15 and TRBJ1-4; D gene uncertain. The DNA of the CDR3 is TGTGCCACCAGCGAAAGACGGGCAACTAATGAAAAACTGTTTTTT. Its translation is CATSERRATNEKLFF.